A single sample gave rise to the 15 T cell receptor beta chains below, sequenced in a study of blood T cells in healthy people across ages. A second PCR of about 7 to 12 cycles used a sample-barcoded 5' primer and a J-beta primer mix. MiXCR, run by TCRdb on the 5' RACE reads, gives a single entry per CDR3 protein. This sample yields about 680,000 distinct CDR3 sequences, of which around 48% are seen a single time; under 35% belongs to the top ten. What was sequenced was blood. All receptors derive from an older woman in good health.

The rearrangement links TRBV28 to TRBJ2-7, with D possibly matching TRBD1 (5 bases). Trimming shortened V by 3 bases and J by 7 bases, and 19 bases separated the two germline ends. Germline V gives CDR1 MDHEN, CDR2 SYDVKM. This CDR3 contains 15 residues. CDR3 region: CASSFILRGSNEQYF. Here the CDR3 DNA reads TGTGCCAGCAGTTTTATACTTAGGGGCTCGAATGAGCAGTACTTC.

This clonotype was seen only a few times. The chain couples TRBV7-2 to TRBJ2-1, with a weak D call TRBD2 (5 bases). The germline CDR1 and CDR2 sequences are SGHTA and FQGNSA. The CDR3 loop spans 15 amino acids. Trimming pared 3 bases from V and 4 bases from J, leaving 13 bases between. CDR3 sequence (DNA): TGTGCCAGCAGCTTTGGACCGAGGGAATACAATGAGCAGTTCTTC. Its translation: CASSFGPREYNEQFF.

Only a few counts were recorded for this clonotype. This chain joins TRBV4-3 and TRBJ1-4; D gene unclear. The V gene lost 0 bases and the J gene lost 10 bases, with 6 bases spanning the gap. The CDR3 has 12 amino acids. Germline lookup yields CDR1 LGHNA and CDR2 YSLEER. CDR3: CASSQDTRKLFF. CDR3 bases: TGCGCCAGCAGCCAAGATACGAGAAAACTGTTTTTT.

This clonotype came up many times. The chain joins TRBV7-2 to TRBJ2-5; tentative D call: TRBD1 (6 bases). The CDR3 is 14 amino acids. The germline V gene has CDR1 SGHTA and CDR2 FQGNSA. Trimming removed 4 bases at V and 5 bases at J, with 14 bases between. CDR3 amino acids: CASSYRTAGETQYF. Written as DNA, the CDR3 is TGTGCCAGCAGCTACCGGACAGCTGGCGAGACCCAGTACTTC. The whole variable domain, remainder taken from reference TRBV7-2 and TRBJ2-5, is GAGVSQSPSNKVTEKGKDVELRCDPISGHTALYWYRQSLGQGLEFLIYFQGNSAPDKSGLPSDRFSAERTGGSVSTLTIQRTQQEDSAVYLCASSYRTAGETQYFGPGTRLLVL.

The J gene is TRBJ2-4, the V gene TRBV20-1, with D tentatively TRBD2 (6 bases). Matching the DNA end better, TRBJ2-7 makes the J call doubtful. Germline-derived CDR1 and CDR2 are DFQATT and SNEGSKA (reference sequence). This CDR3 comprises 12 residues. The CDR3, as DNA: TGCAGTGCTTCCGGGACTCCTTACGAGCAGTACTTC. Its translation: CSASGTPYEQYF.

This clonotype was seen a few times. The chain is built from TRBV5-1 and TRBJ2-1, with TRBD2 matching 8 bases. The CDR3 sequence is 15 residues long. The junction had 18 bases not matched to a gene; V was cut back by 4 bases and J by 15 bases. Germline V CDR1 and CDR2: SGHRS, YFSETQ. The CDR3 DNA follows: TGCGCCAGCAGCCCTGCAGGACTAGCAGCGGATTCAAGGTTCTTC. Residues: CASSPAGLAADSRFF.

This clonotype occurred a few times. J is TRBJ1-2 and V is TRBV7-2, with 10 bases identical to TRBD1. This CDR3 is built from 15 residues. The germline V gene encodes CDR1 SGHTA and CDR2 FQGNSA. V trimming: 1 base; J trimming: 8 bases; junction bases outside the gene matches: 7. As DNA, the CDR3 is TGTGCCAGCAGCTTAGTTGGTGGGACAGGGGCCGGCTACACCTTC. The encoded protein is CASSLVGGTGAGYTF.

This chain connects TRBV4-2 to TRBJ2-1, with D maybe TRBD1 (5 bases). The CDR3 has 14 residues. Trimming took off 8 bases at V and 4 bases at J, with 15 bases between the two ends. Germline V gene data show CDR1 as LGHNA and CDR2 as YNFKEQ. In DNA form, the CDR3 reads TGTGCCAGCGCAACTCTAGGGGCTTACAATGAGCAGTTCTTC. Translated: CASATLGAYNEQFF.

Note on this clonotype: This could be a read error, since a much larger clone is one nucleotide away. V and J are TRBV3-1 and TRBJ1-4; D remains unclear. Germline V CDR1 and CDR2: LGHDT, YNNKEL (reference sequence). The CDR3 contains 13 residues. The CDR3 region has the DNA TGTGCCGGCAGCCAAGGCCTGGGGGAAAAACTGTTTTTT. Translation gives CAGSQGLGEKLFF.

The V gene is TRBV7-2, the J gene TRBJ1-2; D is uncertain. In germline, CDR1 is SGHTA, CDR2 FQGNSA. CDR3 length: 14 amino acids. The ends were cut back, 1 base at V and 7 bases at J, with 13 bases in the middle. The CDR3 is CASSLGTLDGGYTF. CDR3 in DNA: TGTGCCAGCAGCTTAGGGACGTTGGACGGTGGCTACACCTTC. The variable domain in full, completed from reference TRBV7-2 and TRBJ1-2, reads GAGVSQSPSNKVTEKGKDVELRCDPISGHTALYWYRQSLGQGLEFLIYFQGNSAPDKSGLPSDRFSAERTGGSVSTLTIQRTQQEDSAVYLCASSLGTLDGGYTFGSGTRLTVV.

The chain employs TRBV5-1 and TRBJ2-3; TRBD1 aligns across 10 bases. The CDR3 is 16 residues long. Germline V gene data show CDR1 as SGHRS and CDR2 as YFSETQ. V was clipped by 4 bases and J by 3 bases; unmatched bases: 8. The CDR3 DNA follows: TGCGCCAGCAGCATGGAGGGACAGGGGCGGACAGATACGCAGTATTTT. Translated, it gives CASSMEGQGRTDTQYF.

This clonotype was seen only a few times. The V call is TRBV15, the J call TRBJ1-1; tentative D call: TRBD1 (6 bases). Germline loops: CDR1 LNHNV, CDR2 YYDKDF (reference sequence). This CDR3 region has 15 residues. The V end lost 5 bases, the J end lost 2 bases, and 15 bases lay between the germline ends. The CDR3, as DNA: TGTGCCACCAGCCCGGCGGGGGGGCTTAACACTGAAGCTTTCTTT. Its protein product is CATSPAGGLNTEAFF.

This clonotype was counted once. At one end, the junction sequence differs from germline, possibly due to a read error. The gene calls are TRBV6-2 or TRBV6-3 and TRBJ2-5; 10 bases align to TRBD1. This CDR3 spans 15 amino acids. Looked up from germline, CDR1 is MNHEY and CDR2 is SVGEGT. The CDR3 sequence is CVSSQGQGVAETQYF. The CDR3 DNA is TGTGTCAGCAGCCAAGGACAGGGGGTTGCAGAGACCCAGTACTTC.

This clonotype was seen a handful of times. The chain's CDR3 is CASSEVASSYNEQFF. DNA of the CDR3: TGTGCCAGCAGTGAGGTGGCGAGCTCCTACAATGAGCAGTTCTTC. The chain joins TRBV2 to TRBJ2-1; D gene uncertain. Trimming left V 3 bases short and J 0 bases short, with 9 bases between. Germline CDR1 is SNHLY and CDR2 is FYNNEI. CDR3 length: 15 amino acids.

The chain joins TRBV6-4 to TRBJ2-3, with D perhaps matching TRBD2 (5 bases). The germline V and J ends were trimmed by 5 bases and 4 bases, with 19 bases remaining between them. This CDR3 is built from 16 residues. The germline CDR1 and CDR2 sequences are MRHNA and SNTAGT. For the CDR3, the DNA is TGTGCCAGCAGTCCACTACTAGTCCCCCTTGCAGATACGCAGTATTTT. The encoded protein is CASSPLLVPLADTQYF.